This T cell receptor (beta chain) came from a study of blood T cell repertoires in COVID-19. Study details: Spain, Italy and the United States supplied samples that represented acute and convalescent COVID-19.

The germline V gene encodes CDR1 SGHDT and CDR2 YYEEEE. V lost 4 bases to trimming and J lost 4 bases; unmatched junction nucleotides: 5. This CDR3 comprises 16 residues. Per the study methods: Amplification of reference gene primers was used by the study to estimate nucleated cell counts. Clones were sequenced by immunoSEQ multiplex PCR, and TCRdb holds only the in-frame ones, with some missing. Clone size and the V and J calls come from that table; the DNA yielded D and trimming. The sample has approximately 35,000 clones; roughly 88% are singletons. This chain uses TRBV5-6 with TRBJ2-3; TRBD2 aligns across 14 bases. Sequencing used peripheral blood. The clonotype was recovered from a human donor in a cohort sampled during active COVID-19. For the CDR3, the DNA is TGTGCCAGCAGCCCGGGACTAGCGGGGGAGGCAGATACGCAGTATTTT. Its translation: CASSPGLAGEADTQYF.